This T cell receptor (beta chain) stems from a study of OX40 agonist ivuxolimab in advanced cancers. For the study in its entirety: Ivuxolimab was an agonistic, fully human IgG2 monoclonal antibody directed against OX40 (CD134), a costimulatory receptor. Intravenous ivuxolimab was administered to patients every 2 weeks at six dose levels: 0.01, 0.1, 0.3, 1.5, 3 and 10 mg/kg. The monotherapy dose-escalation portion (N of about 57 patients) of the phase I ivuxolimab trial is reported in the paper. In the dose-escalation cohort, around 80% of patients were male, and the mean age was 60 years with a range of 23 to 79. Of the 50 to 55 dose-escalation patients, hepatocellular carcinoma was present in some 19, melanoma in roughly 15, renal cell carcinoma in 9 and head and neck cancer in 9. The point of sequencing TCRbeta in the periphery was to test whether ivuxolimab changed TCR sequence diversity and drove clonal T-cell expansion. Partial responses occurred in three dose-escalation patients: two with cutaneous melanoma and one with hepatocellular carcinoma. Prior anti-PD-1, anti-PD-L1 or anti-CTLA-4 therapy was permitted, and checkpoint inhibitors had been received by 40% to 50% of dose-escalation patients. General findings and caveats noted by the study authors: In partial responders in the 0.1-3.0 mg/kg groups, normalized peripheral clonal expansion was found to be among the lowest, especially among CD8+ T cells. The antigen specificity of the clonally expanded peripheral T cells was not determined. At doses of 0.1 to 3.0 mg/kg, clonal expansion of both CD4+ and CD8+ T cells in blood was seen between baseline and week 6. Low levels of normalized T-cell clonal expansion were also seen in some patients who did not respond. After ivuxolimab, CD8+ T cells had more expanded clones than CD4+ T cells on average.

Genomic DNA was isolated from the sorted cells so that the TCRbeta CDR3 region could be sequenced. The immunoSEQ Assay was used to sequence the TCRbeta CDR3 regions. TCRdb mirrors the immuneACCESS table, restricted to in-frame sequences. Some clones are absent from its copies; in checked studies, under half trace to an unresolved V gene, and the reason for the others is unknown. For this sample there are fewer than 75,000 clones; approximately 89% appear just once. Approximately 2.2% of the sample goes to the ten largest clones. CDR1 is given as SGHTA and CDR2 as FQGNSA, both from the germline V gene. The cysteine opens and the phenylalanine closes a CDR3 of 15 amino acids. Just the 45-base CDR3 DNA is kept, in frame starting at base 1. V loses 5 bases, J loses 2 bases, and the germline ends lie 15 bases apart. Patients with autoimmune disease history or receiving systemic immunosuppression were excluded from the trial. In every dose cohort, peripheral blood was drawn for TCR sequencing at baseline, cycle 4 day 1, and cycle 7 day 1. Samples came from an open-label, multicenter, first-in-human phase I dose-escalation trial of ivuxolimab. Adults with locally advanced or metastatic head and neck squamous cell, hepatocellular, melanoma or renal cell carcinoma were enrolled in the trial. Before TCR sequencing, CD4+ T cells and CD8+ T cells from peripheral blood were sorted into separate populations.

This clone appeared once. The antigen this receptor binds is unknown. Base qualities were left out, and no much larger clone turns up one base away. The material sequenced was CD4+ or CD8+ T cells sorted from blood, taken in a trial of the OX40 agonist ivuxolimab. The rearrangement combines TRBV7-2 with TRBJ1-1, and possibly TRBD1, on 5 matching bases. The sequence was collected from an adult with an advanced solid tumor such as melanoma, head and neck, liver or kidney cancer. The CDR3 protein is CASSGRAGLNTEAFF. The nucleotides read TGTGCCAGCAGCGGTAGGGCGGGACTTAACACTGAAGCTTTCTTT.